The rows below give T cell receptor beta chains drawn from one sample of a study of siplizumab effects on memory and regulatory T cells. The table came from immunoSEQ multiplex PCR; TCRdb's copy has only in-frame clones and leaves some out. The data show over 55,000 clones, roughly 80% seen once. The sequencing sample was made of memory CD4+ T cells sorted from blood. These receptors all come from a human donor in good health. Each CDR3 is given with its conserved first and last residue. The D gene is left open where the match is weak. Expanded clones get a size class; other rows say once, few or many, or leave the size out.

j_call	clone_size	d_call	v_call	cdr3_aa	cdr3_nt
TRBJ1-4	NA	NA	TRBV19	CASSSNGPNRREKLFF	TGTGCCAGTAGCTCGAATGGCCCAAACCGACGGGAAAAACTGTTTTTT
TRBJ2-2	NA	NA	TRBV19	CASVQDGLNTGELFF	TGTGCCAGTGTCCAGGACGGATTGAACACCGGGGAGCTGTTTTTT
TRBJ1-1	NA	NA	TRBV6-6	CASSYGLGAEAFF	TGTGCCAGCAGTTACGGTTTGGGAGCTGAAGCTTTCTTT
TRBJ1-6	NA	NA	TRBV5-1	CASSLDTYNSPLHF	TGCGCCAGCAGCCTGGACACCTATAATTCACCCCTCCACTTT
TRBJ2-7	NA	NA	TRBV10-3	CAIREDESISSYEQYF	TGTGCCATCAGAGAAGATGAGAGTATCAGCTCCTACGAGCAGTACTTC
TRBJ2-5	NA	NA	TRBV6-5	CASSTSLGPQETQYF	TGTGCCAGCAGTACATCCTTGGGGCCGCAAGAGACCCAGTACTTC
TRBJ1-5	NA	NA	TRBV6-6	CATQGHLNQPQHF	TGTGCCACGCAGGGACACCTGAATCAGCCCCAGCATTTT
TRBJ2-2	NA	TRBD2	TRBV10-2	CASSEPSGANTGELFF	TGCGCCAGCAGTGAGCCAAGCGGGGCGAACACCGGGGAGCTGTTTTTT
TRBJ2-5	NA	TRBD2	TRBV9	CASGGDPSQYQETQYF	TGTGCCAGCGGGGGGGACCCCAGCCAGTACCAAGAGACCCAGTACTTC
TRBJ2-3	NA	NA	TRBV10-3	CAIQGSQNTDTQYF	TGTGCCATTCAGGGGTCGCAGAACACAGATACGCAGTATTTT
TRBJ2-1	NA	TRBD2	TRBV19	CASIQREGHYNEQFF	TGTGCCAGTATTCAACGGGAGGGCCACTACAATGAGCAGTTCTTC
TRBJ1-2	NA	NA	TRBV27	CASSPRNNYGYTF	TGTGCCAGCAGTCCCCGGAATAACTATGGCTACACCTTC
TRBJ2-5	NA	NA	TRBV5-1	CASSWGWGASETQYF	TGCGCCAGCAGCTGGGGCTGGGGGGCTTCGGAGACCCAGTACTTC
TRBJ2-5	NA	TRBD2	TRBV19	CASSIGLAGGSSQETQYF	TGTGCCAGTAGTATCGGACTAGCGGGGGGTTCGTCCCAAGAGACCCAGTACTTC
TRBJ2-2	NA	TRBD2	TRBV13	CASSLRLAGTGELFF	TGTGCCAGCAGCTTACGTCTAGCGGGCACCGGGGAGCTGTTTTTT
TRBJ1-4	NA	NA	TRBV19	CASSIWGGSEKLFF	TGTGCCAGTAGTATCTGGGGGGGAAGTGAAAAACTGTTTTTT
TRBJ1-1	NA	NA	TRBV7-8	CASIRTGSGTEAFF	TGTGCCAGCATACGGACGGGGTCAGGGACTGAAGCTTTCTTT
TRBJ1-4	once	NA	TRBV5-4	CASSLEGASGEKLFF	TGTGCCAGCAGCTTGGAGGGAGCATCTGGGGAAAAACTGTTTTTT
TRBJ1-1	NA	NA	TRBV5-5	CASNPEGGRTEAFF	TGTGCCAGCAACCCGGAGGGGGGCCGCACTGAAGCTTTCTTT
TRBJ1-2	NA	TRBD1	TRBV16	CASSGRDRGDGYTF	TGTGCCAGCAGCGGCCGGGACAGGGGTGATGGCTACACCTTC
TRBJ1-5	NA	TRBD1	TRBV2	CASSERQGRSNQPQHF	TGTGCCAGCAGTGAAAGACAGGGGAGGAGCAATCAGCCCCAGCATTTT
TRBJ2-5	few	TRBD1	TRBV2	CASSDGQGAGRETQYF	TGTGCCAGCAGTGACGGACAGGGGGCAGGACGCGAGACCCAGTACTTC
TRBJ1-2	once	NA	TRBV15	CATSPAGGYGYTF	TGTGCCACCAGCCCCGCCGGGGGCTATGGCTACACCTTC
TRBJ2-7	NA	NA	TRBV7-9	CASSLSRGEADYEQYF	TGTGCCAGCAGCTTATCCCGCGGTGAAGCCGACTACGAGCAGTACTTC
TRBJ2-3	NA	NA	TRBV15	CATSSGVITDTQYF	TGTGCCACCAGCAGTGGTGTTATCACAGATACGCAGTATTTT
TRBJ2-3	NA	NA	TRBV9	CASSVAGKDTQYF	TGTGCCAGCAGCGTAGCGGGGAAGGATACGCAGTATTTT
TRBJ2-3	NA	NA	TRBV18	CASSPPGSRSTDTQYF	TGTGCCAGCTCACCACCGGGCTCCAGAAGCACAGATACGCAGTATTTT
TRBJ1-5	NA	TRBD1	TRBV11-2	CASSYRGDQPQHF	TGTGCCAGCAGCTACAGGGGGGATCAGCCCCAGCATTTT